A single sample gave rise to the 27 T cell receptor beta chains below, sequenced in a study of identical twins. TCRdb re-called the 5' RACE reads with MiXCR, one entry per CDR3 protein. The sample gives under 400,000 distinct CDR3 sequences, roughly 9% of which show up once; about 8.1% is in the top ten. The specimen sequenced was naive T cells sorted from blood. These receptors originate from a woman between 45 and 65 years old in good health.

J is TRBJ2-2 and V is TRBV11-2, with D possibly TRBD1 on 8 matching bases. The CDR3 totals 17 residues. With 5 bases removed from V and 3 bases from J, the gap between germline ends came to 19 bases. Germline values: CDR1 SGHAT, CDR2 FQNNGV. The CDR3 nucleotides are TGTGCCAGCAGCCAACAGGGGGGGAGTGGAGACACCGGGGAGCTGTTTTTT. Its protein is CASSQQGGSGDTGELFF.

This clonotype turned up a few times. The rearrangement links TRBV4-1 to TRBJ1-2; D remains unclear. Germline CDR1 is MGHRA and CDR2 is YSYEKL. Trimming took 4 bases from V and 6 from J, leaving 21 bases between them. CDR3 length: 16 residues. CDR3 DNA: TGCGCCAGCAGCCGAATCCGCGGGGTCCAAGGAAATGGCTACACCTTC. Residues: CASSRIRGVQGNGYTF.

This clonotype has more than one count but fewer than ten. The chain carries TRBV4-1 and TRBJ2-1; D perhaps matches TRBD1 (6 bases). V was trimmed by 3 bases and J by 0 bases, leaving 15 bases between them. The CDR3 is made up of 17 amino acids. CDR1 MGHRA and CDR2 YSYEKL come from the germline V gene. CDR3 in DNA: TGCGCCAGCAGCCAGCCCGGAAAACAGGGCTCCTACAATGAGCAGTTCTTC. The encoded protein is CASSQPGKQGSYNEQFF.

This clonotype was detected ten times or more. V is TRBV27 and J is TRBJ2-2; 12 bases agree with TRBD2. This CDR3 is 15 amino acids long. CDR1 and CDR2 from the germline V gene are MNHEY and SMNVEV (reference sequence). With V trimmed by 2 bases and J by 6 bases, 1 base remained unmatched. The CDR3, as DNA: TGTGCCAGCAGTTTACGACTAGCGGGAGCCGGGGAGCTGTTTTTT. It yields the protein CASSLRLAGAGELFF.

This clonotype occurred a few times. The rearrangement uses TRBV27 and TRBJ2-7; D possibly corresponds to TRBD2 (7 bases). Looked up from germline, CDR1 is MNHEY and CDR2 is SMNVEV (reference sequence). V was shortened by 4 bases and J by 5 bases, with 21 bases between the two germline ends. The CDR3 totals 16 residues. The CDR3: CASSSLSWGGLDEQYV. The DNA for the CDR3 is TGTGCCAGCAGTTCACTCTCTTGGGGGGGCCTGGACGAGCAGTACGTC.

As regards this clonotype: A read error is likely, as this CDR3 ends without the conserved phenylalanine or tryptophan. The chain links TRBV7-7 to TRBJ2-1, with 12 bases identical to TRBD2. The V gene end was trimmed by 5 bases and the J gene end by 6 bases; junction bases not matched to a gene: 5. Germline values: CDR1 SSHAT, CDR2 FNYEAQ (reference sequence). This CDR3 region has 15 residues. The CDR3, as DNA: TGTGCCAGCAGCCTCTGGACTAGCGGGACCAATGAGCAGTTCTAC. Protein sequence: CASSLWTSGTNEQFY.

CDR3 protein: CASSQSRSGDEQYF. CDR3 coding DNA: TGTGCCAGCAGCCAAAGCAGGTCGGGGGACGAGCAGTACTTC. The V gene is TRBV3-1, the J gene TRBJ2-7; tentatively, D is TRBD2 (6 bases). The V gene lost 2 bases and the J gene lost 5 bases, with 13 bases spanning the gap. Germline assignment: CDR1 LGHDT and CDR2 YNNKEL (reference sequence). There are 14 residues in the CDR3.

This clonotype occurred many times. V usage is TRBV11-2 and J usage is TRBJ2-1; 7 bases fit TRBD2. Trimming at V came to 5 bases and at J to 5 bases, leaving 12 bases not matched to a gene. Germline V lookup: CDR1 SGHAT, CDR2 FQNNGV. The CDR3 is 16 amino acids. The CDR3: CASSQASGLWNNEQFF. As DNA, the CDR3 is TGTGCCAGCAGCCAAGCTAGCGGCCTGTGGAACAATGAGCAGTTCTTC.

The V gene is TRBV29-1, the J gene TRBJ2-2; 8 bases match TRBD2. CDR3 size: 15 residues. CDR1 is SQVTM and CDR2 is ANQGSEA in the germline V gene. J lost 0 bases, V lost 3 bases, and 3 bases had no gene match. DNA for the CDR3: TGCAGCGTTGATCCGGGAGGGGCGAACACCGGGGAGCTGTTTTTT. Translation gives CSVDPGGANTGELFF.

This clonotype has only a few counts. This rearrangement joins TRBV2 to TRBJ2-2; 11 bases line up with TRBD2. The V and J ends lost 10 bases and 5 bases, in that order; junction bases with no gene match: 6. The CDR3 is 14 residues long. Germline assignment: CDR1 SNHLY and CDR2 FYNNEI. The CDR3 nucleotides read TGTGCCAAGGGACTAGCGGTTTCTACCGGGGAGCTGTTTTTT. This codes for CAKGLAVSTGELFF.

This clonotype has ten or more counts. This chain uses TRBV4-1 with TRBJ2-4; D gene unclear. V lost 1 base to trimming and J lost 5 bases, with 9 bases between them. Germline CDR1 is MGHRA and CDR2 is YSYEKL. The CDR3 is 14 residues long. CDR3 nucleotides: TGCGCCAGCAGCCAAGGAGCGAAGGAAAACATTCAGTACTTC. Translation gives CASSQGAKENIQYF.

This clonotype has a handful of counts. The chain links TRBV11-2 to TRBJ2-6; D is undetermined. Germline assignment: CDR1 SGHAT and CDR2 FQNNGV. The CDR3 totals 14 residues. Trimming cost V 5 bases and J 0 bases, with 5 bases left between them. CDR3 bases: TGTGCCAGCAGCACCACCTCTGGGGCCAACGTCCTGACTTTC. Translated, it gives CASSTTSGANVLTF.

This clonotype has more than one count but fewer than ten. The CDR3 nucleotides read TGTGCCTGGAGTGTAAGCGGGAGCTTCGCAGATACGCAGTATTTT. Its protein product is CAWSVSGSFADTQYF. The chain couples TRBV30 to TRBJ2-3, with 8 bases fitting TRBD2. This CDR3 spans 15 amino acids. CDR1 and CDR2 (germline): GTSNPN, SVGIG (reference sequence). With 0 bases clipped from V and 4 bases from J, the junction kept 6 bases outside the gene matches.

This clonotype appeared a few times. The chain uses TRBV19 and TRBJ1-2; a weak D match, TRBD1 (5 bases). This CDR3 has 14 residues. V was shortened by 5 bases and J by 4 bases, with 14 bases between the two germline ends. CDR1 LNHDA and CDR2 SQIVND come from the germline V gene (reference sequence). The CDR3 sequence: CASSSRGPLYGYTF. Written as DNA, the CDR3 is TGTGCCAGTAGTTCCCGGGGACCGCTCTATGGCTACACCTTC.

J is TRBJ2-3 and V is TRBV30; D possibly corresponds to TRBD2 (5 bases). CDR3 length: 15 amino acids. V was shortened by 0 bases and J by 0 bases, with 10 bases between the two germline ends. Germline CDR1 is GTSNPN and CDR2 is SVGIG (reference sequence). The CDR3 DNA is TGTGCCTGGAGTGTTGGCGGGTCTAGCACAGATACGCAGTATTTT. Translating it yields CAWSVGGSSTDTQYF.

This clonotype was seen more than once but under ten times. The chain couples TRBV5-1 to TRBJ2-2, with 7 bases matching TRBD1. This CDR3 is built from 12 residues. With 5 bases clipped from V and 10 bases from J, the junction kept 5 bases outside the gene matches. CDR1 SGHRS and CDR2 YFSETQ come from the germline V gene. CDR3: CASSLDRMELFF. The CDR3 coding sequence is TGCGCCAGCAGTCTGGACAGGATGGAGCTGTTTTTT.

The chain carries TRBV11-3 and TRBJ2-1, with 14 bases that match TRBD2. Germline V CDR1 and CDR2: SGHNT, YENEEA. The ends lost 5 bases at V and 9 bases at J; junction bases unmatched: 6. The CDR3 consists of 15 residues. The CDR3 here is CASSPTSGRVSEQFF. The CDR3 DNA is TGTGCCAGCAGCCCGACTAGCGGGAGGGTTAGTGAGCAGTTCTTC. Using reference TRBV11-3 and TRBJ2-1 for the parts outside the CDR3, the full variable domain is EAGVVQSPRYKIIEKKQPVAFWCNPISGHNTLYWYLQNLGQGPELLIRYENEEAVDDSQLPKDRFSAERLKGVDSTLKIQPAELGDSAVYLCASSPTSGRVSEQFFGPGTRLTVL.

In its sample, this clonotype was seen a few times. The chain combines TRBV7-8 with TRBJ1-2, with 7 nucleotides matching TRBD1. Germline values: CDR1 SGHVS, CDR2 FQNEAQ. CDR3 length: 15 residues. After removal of 1 base from V and 7 bases from J, the junction contained 9 bases not matched to a gene. In DNA, the CDR3 is TGTGCCAGCAGCTTAGTCCGGGACAGAGTTGTTGGCTACACCTTC. It yields the protein CASSLVRDRVVGYTF.

This chain joins TRBV5-1 and TRBJ2-4, with 8 bases fitting TRBD1. Unmatched junction bases numbered 6, after V lost 2 bases and J lost 5 bases. The CDR3 has 15 amino acids. The germline CDR1 and CDR2 sequences are SGHRS and YFSETQ. CDR3 nucleotides: TGCGCCAGCAGCTTACAGGGGGACCCTCAAAACATTCAGTACTTC. It yields the protein CASSLQGDPQNIQYF.

The table lists this clonotype with a few counts. V gene TRBV5-1 combines with J gene TRBJ1-3; 9 nucleotides match TRBD1. This CDR3 is 16 amino acids long. Germline CDR1 SGHRS, CDR2 YFSETQ. The J segment lost 2 bases and the V segment lost 3 bases, leaving 6 bases of the junction unmatched. CDR3 nucleotide sequence: TGCGCCAGCAGCTCCGGACAGGGGACCGCTGGAAACACCATATATTTT. This translates into CASSSGQGTAGNTIYF.

This clonotype was detected ten times or more. The chain employs TRBV5-1 and TRBJ2-4, with D possibly matching TRBD2 (6 bases). V lost 3 bases and J 3 bases, leaving 16 bases between the germline ends. Germline-derived CDR1 and CDR2 are SGHRS and YFSETQ. This CDR3 spans 16 amino acids. CDR3 coding DNA: TGCGCCAGCAGCTGGGACGGGGGAGTACGCAAAAACATTCAGTACTTC. Encoded protein: CASSWDGGVRKNIQYF.

This clonotype has more than one count but fewer than ten. This chain connects TRBV10-3 to TRBJ2-7; 7 bases line up with TRBD1. Per the germline V gene, CDR1 is ENHRY and CDR2 is SYGVKD. The CDR3 spans 15 residues. Germline trimming cut 5 bases from V and 2 bases from J; bases unmatched to any gene: 9. CDR3 in amino acids: CAISFGQVGTYEQYF. The CDR3 coding sequence is TGTGCCATCAGTTTCGGACAGGTGGGAACCTACGAGCAGTACTTC.

This clonotype was recorded many times. The V and J genes are TRBV29-1 and TRBJ1-2; weak D call: TRBD1 (5 bases). V lost 7 bases, J lost 0 bases, and 24 bases lay in between. Germline CDR1 is SQVTM and CDR2 is ANQGSEA. This CDR3 region has 17 residues. The CDR3 spells CSAEVQGRREPNYGYTF. In DNA form, the CDR3 reads TGCAGCGCCGAGGTCCAGGGTAGACGAGAGCCTAACTATGGCTACACCTTC. Filled out from reference TRBV29-1 and TRBJ1-2, the complete variable domain reads SAVISQKPSRDICQRGTSLTIQCQVDSQVTMMFWYRQQPGQSLTLIATANQGSEATYESGFVIDKFPISRPNLTFSTLTVSNMSPEDSSIYLCSAEVQGRREPNYGYTFGSGTRLTVV.

This clonotype was detected ten times or more. The CDR3 loop is CATSDASRAKTDTQYF. In nucleotides, the CDR3 is TGTGCCACCAGTGATGCTAGCCGAGCGAAGACAGATACGCAGTATTTT. The chain combines TRBV24-1 with TRBJ2-3; a possible D gene is TRBD2 (5 bases). V was trimmed by 3 bases and J by 3 bases, leaving 15 bases between them. Germline loops: CDR1 KGHDR, CDR2 SFDVKD. The CDR3 is 16 residues long.

This clonotype was seen at least ten times. The chain carries TRBV11-2 and TRBJ1-2, with a weak D call TRBD1 (5 bases). Germline loops: CDR1 SGHAT, CDR2 FQNNGV. Trimming removed 1 base at V and 4 bases at J, with 7 bases between. The CDR3 consists of 13 residues. The CDR3 DNA follows: TGTGCCAGCAGCTTAGGTGGGGGCTATGGCTACACCTTC. Its translation is CASSLGGGYGYTF.

The chain is built from TRBV12-3 or TRBV12-4 and TRBJ2-3, with D perhaps assigned TRBD1 or TRBD2 (5 bases each). The CDR3 has 14 amino acids. V was pared by 6 bases and J by 6 bases, with 16 bases between. The CDR3, as DNA: TGTGCCAGCAGAACGACAGTTTGGGGGGATACGCAGTATTTT. Protein product: CASRTTVWGDTQYF.

This clonotype has just a few counts. The chain has TRBV4-1 and TRBJ1-4; 7 bases map to TRBD1. CDR3 length equals 15 residues. The V and J ends lost 0 bases and 8 bases, in that order; junction bases with no gene match: 6. Germline loops: CDR1 MGHRA, CDR2 YSYEKL. In DNA form, the CDR3 reads TGCGCCAGCAGCCAAGAAACAGGGGTAGCAGAAAAACTGTTTTTT. This encodes CASSQETGVAEKLFF.